What follows is one T cell receptor (beta chain) and its context. Its antigen is unidentified. These data come from a study of identical twins. Notes on the study in general: With abundant cord blood beta clonotypes, insertions were fewer; memory repertoires showed no such pattern.

Among all donors, each was a healthy Caucasian. V lost 6 bases and J lost 2, with 11 bases in between. Germline CDR1 is DFQATT and CDR2 is SNEGSKA (reference sequence). The CDR3 has 12 amino acids. The authors used template switching to add a universal primer site and gave cDNA unique molecular identifiers. One entry per CDR3 protein, called by TCRdb with MiXCR from the 5' RACE reads. The sample contains around 530,000 distinct CDR3 sequences, about 15% of which appear only once. The sample was also linked to a second study, of yellow fever vaccine responses in identical twins. From that report: Twins reportedly appeared to share part of their vaccine T cell response while keeping part individual.

Material: CD4+ T cells sorted from blood. The chain carries TRBV20-1 and TRBJ2-7, with unresolved D. This clonotype originated in a woman aged 18-29 years in good health. The DNA for the CDR3 is TGCAGTGCCTCCCAGGCAGCCTACGAGCAGTACTTC. Translation gives CSASQAAYEQYF.